The rows below give T cell receptor beta chains drawn from one sample of a study of T cell responses to AZD1222 COVID-19 vaccine. The method was immunoSEQ multiplex PCR; TCRdb's version includes in-frame clones alone and lacks a portion of them. The sample holds some 150,000 clones, 90% to 95% seen once. Sequences were derived from peripheral blood, sampled on day 0 of AZD1222 vaccination. The source of these receptors is an adult in good health. The conserved cysteine and the conserved F or W are not part of the CDR3 here. Fields, in order: J gene, V gene, CDR3 protein.

TRBJ2-2 | TRBV5-1 | ASSLSSGRPIANTGELF
TRBJ1-1 | TRBV7-9 | ASSLATGTEAF
TRBJ1-5 | TRBV7-2 | ASSQGGNQPQH
TRBJ2-7 | TRBV5-1 | ASSWRGTGNYEQY
TRBJ1-1 | TRBV6-5 | ASSLYGNTEAF
TRBJ2-1 | TRBV5-4 | ASSLRASYNEQF
TRBJ2-5 | TRBV2 | ASTAGAQY
TRBJ2-5 | TRBV24-1 | ATSEGIETQY
TRBJ2-7 | TRBV27 | ASSLQGGLEQY
TRBJ2-1 | TRBV5-1 | ASSSTGARGEQF
TRBJ2-7 | TRBV6-5 | ASSYSIGGSYEQY
TRBJ2-2 | TRBV19 | ASTPDRGTGELF
TRBJ2-3 | TRBV28 | ASSLGVWADTQY
TRBJ1-2 | TRBV6-1 | ASSEAGTGNYGYT
TRBJ2-1 | TRBV5-1 | ASSPGPDNEQF
TRBJ2-2 | TRBV7-3 | ASSRTSPGQGVIGELF
TRBJ2-3 | TRBV24-1 | ATSDLRGLADTQY
TRBJ2-7 | TRBV7-8 | ASRPGTVVYEQY
TRBJ1-4 | TRBV24-1 | ATSDWTGRKLF
TRBJ2-7 | TRBV7-3 | ASSLRYRAFGKDEQY
TRBJ2-2 | TRBV18 | ASSPRTGNTGELF
TRBJ2-7 | TRBV6-5 | ASSTPRGRNEQY
TRBJ1-2 | TRBV28 | ASSLAGRRGYT
TRBJ1-2 | TRBV24-1 | ATSDGQGVVYGYT
TRBJ2-5 | TRBV6-5 | ASSYPQTGGEETQY
TRBJ2-7 | TRBV5-5 | ASSLSRVSSYEQY
TRBJ2-3 | TRBV6-5 | ASTRESDTQY
TRBJ1-6 | TRBV5-1 | ASSLMGQGVSPLH
TRBJ1-4 | TRBV4-3 | ASSQDFFDRGLDQDEKLF
TRBJ2-1 | TRBV11-3 | ASSNSGTSIVDEQF
TRBJ1-2 | TRBV30 | AIDWGVYGYT
TRBJ1-1 | TRBV28 | ASSLSPVMNTEAF
TRBJ1-5 | TRBV19 | ASSMGQGEKPQH
TRBJ2-1 | TRBV6-5 | ASSDSGTTNEQF
TRBJ2-7 | TRBV4-3 | ASSQSTLDRVYEQY
TRBJ1-2 | TRBV7-9 | ASSPWDRGLNYGYT
TRBJ1-2 | TRBV7-9 | ASSLAGTGEVNYGYT
TRBJ2-2 | TRBV14 | ASSRAPTGELF
TRBJ2-1 | TRBV11-2 | ASSLIGQVRGSYNEQF
TRBJ2-7 | TRBV27 | ASSLGAGVEQY
TRBJ1-2 | TRBV9 | ASSPRDSEYGYT
TRBJ2-7 | TRBV11-3 | ASSLPQAQSFRYEQY
TRBJ1-1 | TRBV4-1 | ASSQASGTLNTEAF
TRBJ2-1 | TRBV7-2 | ASSLGLANNEQF
TRBJ2-3 | TRBV12-3/TRBV12-4 | ASRYTDTQY
TRBJ2-5 | TRBV28 | ASSPGIAGVPETQY
TRBJ1-5 | TRBV5-8 | ASSAGERNQPQH
TRBJ1-3 | TRBV4-1 | ASSPPGTGGNTIY
TRBJ1-1 | TRBV28 | ASSFSPIRNTEAF
TRBJ2-1 | TRBV9 | ASSPQGLAAYNEQF
TRBJ2-6 | TRBV5-1 | ASSLSDRGSGANVLT
TRBJ1-2 | TRBV6-4 | ASSDPTGGSGYT
TRBJ1-2 | TRBV12-3/TRBV12-4 | AIRGGSYGYT
TRBJ1-1 | TRBV7-6 | ASSFGTGMNTEAF
TRBJ2-2 | TRBV4-3 | ASRRGTGELF
TRBJ2-2 | TRBV18 | ASSPPRTGELF
TRBJ2-7 | TRBV15 | ATSRVPTAGVAYEQY
TRBJ1-1 | TRBV10-3 | AISDYATGTEAF